Given below is one TCR beta chain in context. This record belongs to a study of blood T cell repertoires in COVID-19. Overall study: Nucleic acid was either cDNA or gDNA, and it came from T cells, B-cell-depleted T cells, or PBMCs.

V gave up 4 bases and J gave up 0 bases; unmatched junction bases: 11. In germline, CDR1 is LNHDA, CDR2 SQIVND (reference sequence). CDR3 length: 18 amino acids. Methods used by the authors: Amplification of reference gene primers provided the estimated nucleated cell counts. Assay: immunoSEQ multiplex PCR; the TCRdb copy retains only in-frame clones and omits some. The D gene and trimming were derived from the DNA, and the V and J assignments and clone size from that table. The table records around 300,000 clones, 65% to 90% of them present only once. The chain combines TRBV19 with TRBJ1-5; 8 bases are a match to TRBD1. The origin of this receptor is a human donor in a cohort sampled during active COVID-19. Input material: peripheral blood. In DNA, the CDR3 is TGTGCCAGTAGTAAGCTCCCCCGGACAGGGATTAGCAATCAGCCCCAGCATTTT. This gives the protein CASSKLPRTGISNQPQHF.